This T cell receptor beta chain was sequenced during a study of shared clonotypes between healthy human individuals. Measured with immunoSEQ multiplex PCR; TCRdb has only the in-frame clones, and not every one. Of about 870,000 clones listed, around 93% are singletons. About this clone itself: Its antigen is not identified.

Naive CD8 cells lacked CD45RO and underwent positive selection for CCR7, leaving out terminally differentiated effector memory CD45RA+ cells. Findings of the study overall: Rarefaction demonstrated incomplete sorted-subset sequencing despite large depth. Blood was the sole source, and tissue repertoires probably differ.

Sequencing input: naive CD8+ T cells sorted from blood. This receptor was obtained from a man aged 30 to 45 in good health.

CDR3 residues: CASSARRGLAANTGELFF. The CDR3 coding sequence is TGTGCCAGCAGCGCCCGTCGCGGCTTAGCTGCGAACACCGGGGAGCTGTTTTTT. The V and J genes are TRBV9 and TRBJ2-2; D not resolved. The CDR3 extends over 18 amino acids. With 3 bases removed from V and 0 bases from J, the gap between germline ends came to 18 bases. CDR1 SGDLS and CDR2 YYNGEE come from the germline V gene.